These T cell receptor beta chains were read from a single sample in a study of shared clonotypes between healthy human individuals. The protocol was immunoSEQ multiplex PCR, while the TCRdb copy is restricted to in-frame clones and leaves out a portion. Of some 800,000 clones in the sample, almost 95% were seen once. The sequenced sample consisted of naive CD8+ T cells sorted from blood. The receptor set was obtained from a man in his thirties or forties in good health. Each CDR3 is given with its conserved first and last residue. A D gene is named only where the DNA matches it firmly. Size values are once, few and many counts, or a class for expanded clones, and some rows have none.

v_gene	d_gene	j_gene	abundance	CDR3nt	CDR3aa
TRBV2	TRBD1	TRBJ1-1	-	TGTGCCAGCAGTGGGGACAGCATGAACACTGAAGCTTTCTTT	CASSGDSMNTEAFF
TRBV6-6	-	TRBJ2-7	once	TGTGCCAGTTCCCAATGGGACGAGCAGTACTTC	CASSQWDEQYF
TRBV9	TRBD2	TRBJ2-1	-	TGTGCCAGCAGTTCTAGCGGGCCCAATGAGCAGTTCTTC	CASSSSGPNEQFF
TRBV15	-	TRBJ2-7	-	TGTGCCACCAGCCCAACATTTCAGGGTCCGACCAAATACGAGCAGTACTTC	CATSPTFQGPTKYEQYF
TRBV7-9	TRBD2	TRBJ2-2	-	TGTGCCAGCAGCTTAGAGCCTAGCGGGAGAATTAGCGGGGAGCTGTTTTTT	CASSLEPSGRISGELFF
TRBV5-5	TRBD1	TRBJ2-1	-	TGTGCCAGCAGCTTATATCAGGGGGCACCCTACAATGAGCAGTTCTTC	CASSLYQGAPYNEQFF
TRBV28	TRBD2	TRBJ2-2	-	TGTGCCAGCAGTTCCGGCCTAGCGGGCTTAGGCGGGGAGCTGTTTTTT	CASSSGLAGLGGELFF
TRBV7-9	TRBD2	TRBJ2-7	-	TGTGCCAGCAGCCCCCTAGCGGGACCCTCCTACGAGCAGTACTTC	CASSPLAGPSYEQYF
TRBV9	TRBD1	TRBJ2-5	-	TGTGCCAGCAGCTCCGGACAGGGTGGGGAGACCCAGTACTTC	CASSSGQGGETQYF
TRBV5-6	TRBD2	TRBJ2-7	-	TGTGCCAGCAGCCCATCGGGGACTAGCGGTTACGAGCAGTACTTC	CASSPSGTSGYEQYF
TRBV12-5	-	TRBJ1-2	-	TGTGCTAGTGGTTTGGGGGCGATGAACTATGGCTACACCTTC	CASGLGAMNYGYTF
TRBV10-3	TRBD1	TRBJ2-7	-	TGTGCCATCAGTGGAAGACAGGGCGGAGGCTCCTACGAGCAGTACTTC	CAISGRQGGGSYEQYF
TRBV18	-	TRBJ1-5	-	TGTGCCAGCTCACAGACAGAATTGGCCCATAGCAATCAGCCCCAGCATTTT	CASSQTELAHSNQPQHF
TRBV13	-	TRBJ2-7	once	TGTGCCAGCAGCGCAACAGGTCACAGGACGCGTGAGCAGTACTTC	CASSATGHRTREQYF
TRBV7-2	-	TRBJ1-3	-	TGTGCCAGCAGCTGGGTGGCCTCTGGAAACACCATATATTTT	CASSWVASGNTIYF
TRBV30	-	TRBJ2-7	-	TGTGCCTGGAGCCTAGGGGGAGCCGAGCAGTACTTC	CAWSLGGAEQYF
TRBV4-1	TRBD1	TRBJ2-6	-	TGCGCCAGCAGCCCCGTCCCGGGACAGGGGGCTGGGGCCAACGTCCTGACTTTC	CASSPVPGQGAGANVLTF
TRBV28	TRBD1	TRBJ2-1	-	TGTGCCAGCAGACCTTCGACAGGGCTGGCATACAATGAGCAGTTCTTC	CASRPSTGLAYNEQFF
TRBV9	TRBD1	TRBJ2-1	-	TGTGCCAGCAGCCCCCGACAGGGTACTAGCTCCTACAATGAGCAGTTCTTC	CASSPRQGTSSYNEQFF
TRBV7-9	TRBD1	TRBJ2-1	-	TGTGCCAGCAGCTTGATCGCCGGGACAGGGTTGAAGGGGGGGGCTGAGCAGTTCTTC	CASSLIAGTGLKGGAEQFF
TRBV27	TRBD2	TRBJ2-3	-	TGTGCCAGCAGTTCCCCCGGACTAGCGAACACAGATACGCAGTATTTT	CASSSPGLANTDTQYF
TRBV7-9	-	TRBJ2-7	few	TGTGCCAGCAGCTTAAGGTCGAGGGGCGAGCAGTACTTC	CASSLRSRGEQYF
TRBV14	TRBD1	TRBJ2-5	-	TGTGCCAGCAGCCTCGCAGGGGGCGTCTCGGAAGAGACCCAGTACTTC	CASSLAGGVSEETQYF
TRBV6-1	TRBD2	TRBJ2-7	-	TGTGCCAGCAGTGAATGGGGGGCTAGCGGGAAGTACGAGCAGTACTTC	CASSEWGASGKYEQYF
TRBV4-1	TRBD2	TRBJ2-7	-	TGCGCCAGCAGCCAAGTTACTAGCGGGGGCTCCTACGAGCAGTACTTC	CASSQVTSGGSYEQYF
TRBV7-6	TRBD2	TRBJ2-5	-	TGTGCCAGCAGCTTGACCAGCGGGGGGCAAGAGACCCAGTACTTC	CASSLTSGGQETQYF
TRBV7-2	-	TRBJ2-5	-	TGTGCCAGCAGCTCCGCAGTTGGGGCACTAGGCGAGACCCAGTACTTC	CASSSAVGALGETQYF
TRBV7-2	TRBD2	TRBJ2-7	-	TGTGCCAGCAGCTTTAGCGCAGTAGCGGGCTACGAGCAGTACTTC	CASSFSAVAGYEQYF
TRBV7-8	TRBD1	TRBJ2-2	-	TGTGCCAGCAGCTTAAGGACAGGAAATATCGGGGAGCTGTTTTTT	CASSLRTGNIGELFF
TRBV27	-	TRBJ2-3	-	TGTGCCAGCAGTTTATCCCGCCAGGAGCCCCCGGATACGCAGTATTTT	CASSLSRQEPPDTQYF
TRBV7-9	-	TRBJ1-1	-	TGTGCCAGCAGCTTAGGCCGGGGGGGGCTGTCTGCGTACACTGAAGCTTTCTTT	CASSLGRGGLSAYTEAFF
TRBV6-5	-	TRBJ2-7	-	TGTGCCAGCAGTTACCGGGACACCTACGAGCAGTACTTC	CASSYRDTYEQYF
TRBV29-1	TRBD2	TRBJ2-5	-	TGCAGCGTTGAAGAGGGGACTAGCGGAAGGTACCAAGAGACCCAGTACTTC	CSVEEGTSGRYQETQYF
TRBV6-1	TRBD2	TRBJ2-7	-	TGTGCCAGCAGTGAAGGACTAGCGGTAACCTACGAGCAGTACTTC	CASSEGLAVTYEQYF
TRBV27	-	TRBJ2-7	-	TGTGCCAGCAGCCCCGGGTCAGGCTTAGGCGAGCAGTACTTC	CASSPGSGLGEQYF
TRBV5-1	-	TRBJ2-1	-	TGCGCCAGCAGGGTTCCCCCTAACAATGAGCAGTTCTTC	CASRVPPNNEQFF
TRBV5-6	-	TRBJ2-7	-	TGTGCCAGCAGCCTGGGACTCCACCCTCACGAGCAGTACTTC	CASSLGLHPHEQYF
TRBV6-5	-	TRBJ2-2	-	TGTGCCACCCGAGGTACGAACACCGGGGAGCTGTTTTTT	CATRGTNTGELFF
TRBV18	-	TRBJ2-3	-	TGTGCCAGCTCACCACCTGAGAGGTATTACACAGATACGCAGTATTTT	CASSPPERYYTDTQYF
TRBV5-1	-	TRBJ2-3	-	TGCGCCAGCAGCTACGGGGATCCTCAGGGAACCGGGCGGGCAGATACGCAGTATTTT	CASSYGDPQGTGRADTQYF
TRBV7-9	-	TRBJ2-3	-	TGTGCCAGCAGCTCTTCAGCGCCCAGTCCCACAGATACGCAGTATTTT	CASSSSAPSPTDTQYF
TRBV19	-	TRBJ2-1	-	TGTGCCAGTAGTATCGTCGGAAACAATGAGCAGTTCTTC	CASSIVGNNEQFF
TRBV14	TRBD2	TRBJ2-1	-	TGTGCCAGCAGAAAGACGACTAGCGGGCTCTACAATGAGCAGTTCTTC	CASRKTTSGLYNEQFF
TRBV7-6	-	TRBJ2-7	-	TGTGCCAGCAGCCTAGGGGGAGGGGAGGGGTTCTACGAGCAGTACTTC	CASSLGGGEGFYEQYF
TRBV7-7	TRBD2	TRBJ2-1	-	TGTGCTAGCAGCGACACTACCGGGACTAGCGGGAGAGGGGCCTACAATGAGCAGTTCTTC	CASSDTTGTSGRGAYNEQFF
TRBV7-9	-	TRBJ2-7	few	TGTGCCAGCAGCTTAATTAACTACGAGCAGTACTTC	CASSLINYEQYF
TRBV27	-	TRBJ2-1	-	TGTGCCAGCAGTTTTAACCCACACGGTGAGCAGTTCTTC	CASSFNPHGEQFF
TRBV7-2	-	TRBJ2-7	-	TGTGCCAGCAGCTTAGCGGACTTATACGAGCAGTACTTC	CASSLADLYEQYF
TRBV29-1	-	TRBJ2-3	-	TGCAGCGCAGAGGTGGTAGACAGCGAAAGCACAGATACGCAGTATTTT	CSAEVVDSESTDTQYF
TRBV6-5	TRBD1	TRBJ1-2	-	TGTGCCAGCAGTTACCTAACCGGGACAGGGTATGGCTACACCTTC	CASSYLTGTGYGYTF
TRBV7-9	TRBD2	TRBJ2-2	-	TGTGCCAGCAGGCTAGGGACTAGCGGGAACACCGGGGAGCTGTTTTTT	CASRLGTSGNTGELFF
TRBV27	-	TRBJ1-1	-	TGTGCCAGTTCTCTTACCCAGGTGGGTACTGAAGCTTTCTTT	CASSLTQVGTEAFF
TRBV19	-	TRBJ2-7	-	TGTGCCAGTAGCCAAACCCCACCTTACGAGCAGTACTTC	CASSQTPPYEQYF